This TCR beta chain was obtained from a study of OX40 agonist ivuxolimab in advanced cancers. Across the study: Subjects had a mean age of roughly 60 years, with a range of about 20 to 85; just over 80% were male.

As to this clone: Antigen unknown. The identical CDR3 is also encoded by other nucleotide sequences in the sample.

Assay used: immunoSEQ multiplex PCR; TCRdb lists only in-frame clones, some missing. The top ten hold about 6.7% of the sample, which has fewer than 100,000 clones, 93% seen once. V was clipped by 5 bases and J by 5 bases; unmatched bases: 9. The CDR3 is 15 amino acids. In germline, CDR1 is SGHTA, CDR2 FQGNSA. The study, taken as a whole, reports: At doses 0.1 to 3.0 mg/kg, CD4+ and CD8+ clones expanded. The investigators did not determine what antigen specificity the expanded peripheral T cells had.

This specimen consisted of CD4+ or CD8+ T cells sorted from blood, obtained in a trial of the OX40 agonist ivuxolimab. The J gene is TRBJ1-5, the V gene TRBV7-2; TRBD1 aligns across 7 bases. This sequence originates from an adult with an advanced solid tumor such as melanoma, head and neck, liver or kidney cancer. CDR3 DNA: TGTGCCAGCAGCCCCAACAGGGGAAGAGATCAGCCCCAGCATTTT. It yields the protein CASSPNRGRDQPQHF.